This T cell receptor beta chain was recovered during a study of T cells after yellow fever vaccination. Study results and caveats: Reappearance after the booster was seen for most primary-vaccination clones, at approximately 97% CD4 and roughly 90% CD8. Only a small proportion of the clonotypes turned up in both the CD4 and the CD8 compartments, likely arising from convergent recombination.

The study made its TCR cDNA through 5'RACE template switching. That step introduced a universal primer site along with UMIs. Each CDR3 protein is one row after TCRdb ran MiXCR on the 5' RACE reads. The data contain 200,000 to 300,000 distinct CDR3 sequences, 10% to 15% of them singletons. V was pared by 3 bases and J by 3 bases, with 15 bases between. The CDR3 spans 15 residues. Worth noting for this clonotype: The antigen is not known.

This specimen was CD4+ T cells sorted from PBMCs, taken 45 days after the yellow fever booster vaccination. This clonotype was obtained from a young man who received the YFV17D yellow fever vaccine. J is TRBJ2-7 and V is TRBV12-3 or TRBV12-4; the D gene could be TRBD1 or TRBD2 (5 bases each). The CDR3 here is CASSFNSGRSYEQYF. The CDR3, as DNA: TGTGCCAGCAGTTTCAACTCGGGACGGAGCTACGAGCAGTACTTC.